These 21 T cell receptor beta chains came from one sample sequenced in a study of T cells after yellow fever vaccination. TCRdb processed the 5' RACE reads anew with MiXCR; each CDR3 protein has one entry. The repertoire holds hundreds of thousands of distinct CDR3 sequences, with 5.2% as singletons. The sequencing used CD4+ T cells sorted from PBMCs, collected on the day of the yellow fever booster vaccination. These receptors were collected from a man younger than 35 who received the YFV17D yellow fever vaccine.

This clonotype was seen at least ten times. The CDR3 DNA reads TGTGCCATCAGTGAAGATCCGCTAAAAGAGACCCAGTACTTC. Amino acid sequence: CAISEDPLKETQYF. The genes are TRBV10-3 and TRBJ2-5, with unresolved D. Germline V gene data show CDR1 as ENHRY and CDR2 as SYGVKD. The CDR3 is 14 residues long. V lost 3 bases, J lost 3 bases, and 11 bases lay in between.

This clonotype was found many times. The chain recombines TRBV7-2 with TRBJ2-1; 9 bases are a match to TRBD2. The germline V gene encodes CDR1 SGHTA and CDR2 FQGNSA. This CDR3 comprises 15 residues. V shed 5 bases and J 10 bases; nucleotides not matched to a gene: 12. The CDR3 nucleotides read TGTGCCAGCAGCCCAGCGGGGGGCCCCTGGGCGGAGCAGTTCTTC. Translated, it gives CASSPAGGPWAEQFF.

The V gene is TRBV14, the J gene TRBJ1-5, with TRBD1 as a possible D gene (5 bases). This CDR3 comprises 14 residues. Germline V gene lookup returns CDR1 SGHDN and CDR2 FVKESK. Trimming pared 3 bases from V and 4 bases from J, leaving 10 bases between. CDR3 region: CASSHSGPNQPQHF. CDR3 DNA sequence: TGTGCCAGCAGCCACTCAGGGCCGAATCAGCCCCAGCATTTT.

The chain employs TRBV20-1 and TRBJ1-1; the D is unclear. V was trimmed by 3 bases and J by 2 bases, leaving 10 bases between them. This CDR3 region has 13 residues. Germline CDR1 DFQATT, CDR2 SNEGSKA (reference sequence). DNA of the CDR3: TGCAGTGCTAGTGAGCAGCCCAACACTGAAGCTTTCTTT. As protein: CSASEQPNTEAFF.

The genes are TRBV19 and TRBJ2-3, with D unresolved. Looked up from germline, CDR1 is LNHDA and CDR2 is SQIVND (reference sequence). V lost 3 bases, J lost 2 bases, and 18 bases lay in between. The CDR3 length is 17 residues. In DNA form, the CDR3 reads TGTGCCAGTAGTATTTCCAAGGTGGGCGGAGCCACAGATACGCAGTATTTT. This codes for CASSISKVGGATDTQYF. The full variable domain, with the rest looked up from reference TRBV19 and TRBJ2-3, is DGGITQSPKYLFRKEGQNVTLSCEQNLNHDAMYWYRQDPGQGLRLIYYSQIVNDFQKGDIAEGYSVSREKKESFPLTVTSAQKNPTAFYLCASSISKVGGATDTQYFGPGTRLTVL.

V and J are TRBV12-5 and TRBJ2-7; D might be TRBD1 (5 bases). This CDR3 has 17 amino acids. Germline V lookup: CDR1 LGHNT, CDR2 FRNRAP. V was clipped by 0 bases and J by 6 bases, with 21 bases between them. Written as DNA, the CDR3 is TGTGCTAGTGGTTTGGTACTATCCCGCAGGGTTGAAGGCGAGCAGTACTTC. Amino acid sequence: CASGLVLSRRVEGEQYF. Full variable domain (missing parts from reference TRBV12-5 and TRBJ2-7): DARVTQTPRHKVTEMGQEVTMRCQPILGHNTVFWYRQTMMQGLELLAYFRNRAPLDDSGMPKDRFSAEMPDATLATLKIQPSEPRDSAVYFCASGLVLSRRVEGEQYFGPGTRLTVT.

The chain employs TRBV5-6 and TRBJ1-1, with D uncertain. The CDR3 runs 13 residues. V gave up 5 bases and J gave up 1 base, with 9 bases separating them. Germline lookup yields CDR1 SGHDT and CDR2 YYEEEE. As DNA, the CDR3 is TGTGCCAGCAGGAACGGTTGGAACACTGAAGCTTTCTTT. Translated, it gives CASRNGWNTEAFF.

A few counts support this clonotype. The chain's CDR3 is CASSLGGSSSAGYTF. CDR3 in DNA: TGTGCCAGCAGCTTGGGGGGGTCCTCCTCCGCGGGCTACACCTTC. V usage is TRBV5-4 and J usage is TRBJ1-2, with a possible D match to TRBD1 (5 bases). This CDR3 comprises 15 residues. V gave up 0 bases and J gave up 8 bases, with 17 bases separating them. Germline V lookup: CDR1 SGHNT, CDR2 YYREEE (reference sequence).

Notes on this clonotype: A junction boundary mismatches the germline segment, possibly from a read error. The chain combines TRBV5-1 with TRBJ2-3; D gene ambiguous. Looked up from germline, CDR1 is SGHRS and CDR2 is YFSETQ. This CDR3 is 13 amino acids long. CDR3 nucleotide sequence: TGCGCCAGCAGCCAGCCTGTCACAGATACGAAGTATTTT. It translates to CASSQPVTDTKYF.

This clonotype was seen ten or more times. This chain connects TRBV4-2 to TRBJ2-3; the D gene is possibly TRBD2 (6 bases). The CDR3 covers 15 residues. V was cut by 4 bases and J by 1 base, with 12 bases left in between. Germline CDR1 reads LGHNA; CDR2 reads YNFKEQ. This CDR3 reads CASSRSGLRTDTQYF. CDR3 coding DNA: TGTGCCAGCAGCCGGAGCGGGCTCCGCACAGATACGCAGTATTTT.

Many counts were recorded for this clonotype. The rearrangement links TRBV7-9 to TRBJ2-1, with TRBD1 matching 7 bases. The junction had 8 bases not matched to a gene; V was cut back by 3 bases and J by 12 bases. CDR3 length: 13 residues. Per the germline V gene, CDR1 is SEHNR and CDR2 is FQNEAQ (reference sequence). The DNA of the CDR3 is TGTGCCAGCAGCTTCTACGGACAGGTCACGCAGTTCTTC. This translates into CASSFYGQVTQFF.

The chain recombines TRBV7-2 with TRBJ2-1; no clear D gene. The V end lost 3 bases, the J end lost 0 bases, and 9 bases lay between the germline ends. CDR3 size: 15 residues. Germline assignment: CDR1 SGHTA and CDR2 FQGNSA. Written as DNA, the CDR3 is TGTGCCAGCAGCTTTGGGGTCAGCTCCTACAATGAGCAGTTCTTC. It yields the protein CASSFGVSSYNEQFF.

The gene calls are TRBV12-3 or TRBV12-4 and TRBJ2-7; TRBD2 matches at 8 bases. The ends lost 2 bases at V and 6 bases at J; junction bases unmatched: 6. This CDR3 comprises 14 residues. Here the CDR3 reads CASSLLMAGGEQYF. The CDR3, as DNA: TGTGCCAGCAGTTTACTCATGGCGGGGGGCGAGCAGTACTTC.

This clonotype was counted many times. This sequence joins TRBV20-1 and TRBJ2-3; D perhaps matches TRBD1 (6 bases). V shed 0 bases and J shed 1 base, with 8 bases lying between them. Germline V gene sequence: CDR1 DFQATT, CDR2 SNEGSKA (reference sequence). The CDR3 consists of 14 residues. The DNA for the CDR3 is TGCAGTGCTAGAGAAGGGGGTCGCACAGATACGCAGTATTTT. Residues: CSAREGGRTDTQYF.

This clonotype was detected a few times. The chain links TRBV6-2 or TRBV6-3 to TRBJ2-6, with D perhaps TRBD2 (5 bases). This CDR3 region has 18 residues. Trimming pared 5 bases from V and 1 base from J, leaving 18 bases between. Germline lookup yields CDR1 MNHEY and CDR2 SVGEGT. CDR3 loop: CASSTGLIPMSGANVLTF. In nucleotides, the CDR3 is TGTGCCAGCAGTACCGGACTGATTCCGATGTCTGGGGCCAACGTCCTGACTTTC.

This clonotype was seen more than once but under ten times. The chain is built from TRBV7-3 and TRBJ2-2; no reliable D call. Per the germline V gene, CDR1 is SGHTA and CDR2 is FQGTGA. V lost 3 bases and J lost 2, with 7 bases in between. The CDR3 is 14 residues long. Here the CDR3 DNA reads TGTGCCAGCAGCTTTACAGTAAACACCGGGGAGCTGTTTTTT. It codes for CASSFTVNTGELFF.

J is TRBJ2-5 and V is TRBV7-2; D may be TRBD1 (6 bases). Germline loops: CDR1 SGHTA, CDR2 FQGNSA. V was trimmed by 4 bases and J by 4 bases, leaving 10 bases between them. CDR3 length: 13 amino acids. The CDR3 DNA reads as TGTGCCAGCAGCTACAGGGTTGGAGAGACCCAGTACTTC. Its protein is CASSYRVGETQYF.

Only a few counts were recorded for this clonotype. This chain links TRBV11-2 with TRBJ2-7; D gene ambiguous. Per germline, CDR1 SGHAT and CDR2 FQNNGV. V lost 1 base and J lost 0, with 13 bases in between. The CDR3 has 16 amino acids. DNA for the CDR3: TGTGCCAGCAGCTTAGTTCGGCAGGTGAGCTCCTACGAGCAGTACTTC. This translates into CASSLVRQVSSYEQYF.

This clonotype was recorded a few times. The genes are TRBV12-3 or TRBV12-4 and TRBJ1-1, with a weak D call TRBD1 (6 bases). The CDR3 totals 16 residues. The V end lost 7 bases, the J end lost 1 base, and 19 bases lay between the germline ends. The CDR3 here is CASIHEGGRGNTEAFF. CDR3 DNA sequence: TGTGCCAGCATCCACGAGGGGGGCAGGGGGAACACTGAAGCTTTCTTT.

In this sample, this clonotype turned up a few times. The chain combines TRBV6-5 with TRBJ1-1, with unresolved D. This CDR3 spans 16 amino acids. Deletions cut 0 bases from V and 4 bases from J, with 15 bases between. The germline V gene encodes CDR1 MNHEY and CDR2 SVGAGI. CDR3 sequence: CASSYSRSSGGTEAFF. DNA for the CDR3: TGTGCCAGCAGTTACTCGAGGAGCAGTGGAGGCACTGAAGCTTTCTTT.

This clonotype was detected a few times. Here the CDR3 DNA reads TGCGCCAGCAGCTTGGGAGGGCTTGGGGTTGGGAATGAGCAGTTCTTC. Translated, it gives CASSLGGLGVGNEQFF. This chain joins TRBV5-1 and TRBJ2-1; a possible D gene is TRBD2 (5 bases). V was cut by 0 bases and J by 7 bases, with 17 bases left in between. The CDR3 runs 16 residues. CDR1 SGHRS and CDR2 YFSETQ come from the germline V gene.